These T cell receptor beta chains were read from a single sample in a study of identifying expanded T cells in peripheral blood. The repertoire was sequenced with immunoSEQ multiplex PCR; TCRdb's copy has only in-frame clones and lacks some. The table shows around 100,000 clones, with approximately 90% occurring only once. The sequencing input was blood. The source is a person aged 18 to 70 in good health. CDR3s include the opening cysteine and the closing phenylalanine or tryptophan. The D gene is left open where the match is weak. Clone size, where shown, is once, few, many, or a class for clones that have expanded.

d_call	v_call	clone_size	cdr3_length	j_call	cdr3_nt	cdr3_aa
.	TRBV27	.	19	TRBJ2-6	TGTGCCAGCAGTCGCAAACTGGACAGTTATTTCTCTGGGGCCAACGTCCTGACTTTC	CASSRKLDSYFSGANVLTF
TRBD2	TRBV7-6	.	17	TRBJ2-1	TGTGCCAGCAGCTTCGGGTCTAGCGGGGGGGCAAAGAATGAGCAGTTCTTC	CASSFGSSGGAKNEQFF
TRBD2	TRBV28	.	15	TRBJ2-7	TGTGCCAGCAGCTCGAGCGGGGGGAGCTCCTACGAGCAGTACTTC	CASSSSGGSSYEQYF
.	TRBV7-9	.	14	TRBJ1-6	TGTGCCAGCAGCTTAGGTGGGGGTGATTCACCCCTCCACTTT	CASSLGGGDSPLHF
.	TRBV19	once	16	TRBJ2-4	TGTGCCAGTAGTATAGGGACAGTCTTAGCCAAAAACATTCAGTACTTC	CASSIGTVLAKNIQYF
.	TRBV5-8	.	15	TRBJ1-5	TGTGCCAGCAGCTTCGGGAGTTCTAGCAATCAGCCCCAGCATTTT	CASSFGSSSNQPQHF
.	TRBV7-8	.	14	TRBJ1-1	TGTGCCAGCAGCTTAGTAGGACTGAACACTGAAGCTTTCTTT	CASSLVGLNTEAFF
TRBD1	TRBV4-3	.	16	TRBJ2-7	TGCGCCAGCAGCCATCTCTCGACAGGGGACAGCTACGAGCAGTACTTC	CASSHLSTGDSYEQYF
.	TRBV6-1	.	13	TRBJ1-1	TGTGCCAGCAGTTGGGGGGAGAACACTGAAGCTTTCTTT	CASSWGENTEAFF
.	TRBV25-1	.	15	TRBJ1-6	TGTGCCAGCAGGATGGGGGTAGGGCCGTCCCGACCCCTCCACTTT	CASRMGVGPSRPLHF
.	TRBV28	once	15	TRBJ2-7	TGTGCCAGCAGGCCGACAGGGAGGGAAGGGTACGAGCAGTACTTC	CASRPTGREGYEQYF